These 10 T cell receptor beta chains came from one sample sequenced in a study of identical twins (dated by TCRdb to the mid-2010s). Library preparation employed 5' RACE. TCRdb lists the instrument as Illumina HiSeq 2000. TCRdb trimmed public reads at Q25 via fastp, called clones via MiXCR and kept in-frame beta chains. Under each unique CDR3 protein, matching rows form one entry showing the most common genes and DNA. The sample yields 1.5 million to 2 million distinct CDR3 sequences; around a third were counted once. The ten top clones hold 0.25% to 0.3% of the sample. Sample: cord blood. These receptors were taken from a newborn girl in good health.

This clonotype has a handful of counts. V usage is TRBV10-3 and J usage is TRBJ2-1; 9 bases align to TRBD1. Per germline, CDR1 ENHRY and CDR2 SYGVKD. The CDR3 is 16 residues long. Trimming at V came to 7 bases and at J to 4 bases, leaving 11 bases not matched to a gene. DNA of the CDR3: TGTGCCATCAACCGGTCCGGGACAGGGATTTACAATGAGCAGTTCTTC. Its protein is CAINRSGTGIYNEQFF.

This sequence joins TRBV29-1 and TRBJ1-2; D may be TRBD1 (5 bases). Germline V gene sequence: CDR1 SQVTM, CDR2 ANQGSEA. The CDR3 extends over 14 amino acids. Trimming took 4 bases from V and 5 from J, leaving 17 bases between them. As DNA, the CDR3 is TGCAGCGTTGGCAGGGCTAAGGCTGGGTATGGCTACACCTTC. It yields the protein CSVGRAKAGYGYTF.

This clonotype was observed a few times. The chain is built from TRBV7-9 and TRBJ2-7; D might be TRBD1 (6 bases). Germline V gene lookup returns CDR1 SEHNR and CDR2 FQNEAQ (reference sequence). The CDR3 runs 16 residues. Trimming stripped 5 bases from V and 0 bases from J, with 17 bases between. The CDR3 sequence is CASSPLRGSISYEQYF. The CDR3 nucleotides read TGTGCCAGCAGCCCCCTCAGGGGATCAATCTCCTACGAGCAGTACTTC.

In this sample, this clonotype turned up a few times. The V call is TRBV5-6, the J call TRBJ1-5; D uncertain. Germline CDR1 SGHDT, CDR2 YYEEEE. The CDR3 has 16 residues. V lost 4 bases and J lost 0, with 14 bases in between. The CDR3 sequence: CASSPRGYNSNQPQHF. CDR3 in DNA: TGTGCCAGCAGCCCGAGAGGGTATAATAGCAATCAGCCCCAGCATTTT.

This clonotype was recorded a few times. The chain recombines TRBV12-3 or TRBV12-4 with TRBJ2-1; D is possibly TRBD1 (5 bases). This CDR3 region has 15 residues. The V gene lost 8 bases and the J gene lost 9 bases, with 23 bases spanning the gap. Here the CDR3 reads CASRWGRRLRAEQFF. CDR3 DNA sequence: TGTGCCAGCCGCTGGGGTCGCCGGCTCAGGGCTGAGCAGTTCTTC.

There are a few counts of this clonotype. This rearrangement joins TRBV20-1 to TRBJ2-7; TRBD1 agrees at 10 bases. The CDR3 is 15 amino acids. Per the germline V gene, CDR1 is DFQATT and CDR2 is SNEGSKA (reference sequence). The V and J ends lost 3 bases and 2 bases, in that order; junction bases with no gene match: 7. The CDR3 reads CSARGSGTGAYEQYF. In DNA form, the CDR3 reads TGCAGTGCTAGGGGGTCCGGGACAGGGGCCTACGAGCAGTACTTC.

The CDR3 DNA follows: TGTGCCAGCAGTACTATAGCGGGGGGCTACAATGAGCAGTACTTC. It is translated as CASSTIAGGYNEQYF. The gene calls are TRBV27 and TRBJ2-7, with TRBD2 matching over 10 bases. The germline V gene encodes CDR1 MNHEY and CDR2 SMNVEV (reference sequence). The CDR3 runs 15 residues. Trimming removed 5 bases from V and 7 bases from J; junction bases left unmatched: 11.

The CDR3 region has the DNA TGCGCCAGCAGCCAAGGACTAGCGGGGGCCCGGAGCTCCTACAATGAGCAGTTCTTC. Amino acids: CASSQGLAGARSSYNEQFF. V usage is TRBV4-1 and J usage is TRBJ2-1, with 12 bases identical to TRBD2. CDR1 MGHRA and CDR2 YSYEKL come from the germline V gene. The CDR3 is made up of 19 amino acids. Trimming removed 1 base from V and 0 bases from J; junction bases left unmatched: 7.

This chain connects TRBV18 to TRBJ2-5; D is unclear. The closer fit of TRBJ2-7 to the DNA end suggests the J call may be wrong. CDR3 length: 12 residues. Germline V gene data show CDR1 as KGHSH and CDR2 as LQKENI. This CDR3 reads CASSPANYEQYF. DNA for the CDR3: TGTGCCAGCTCACCAGCGAACTACGAGCAGTACTTC.

A single count supports this clonotype. The chain recombines TRBV20-1 with TRBJ2-1; D possibly corresponds to TRBD1 (6 bases). V was cut by 3 bases and J by 6 bases, with 18 bases left in between. CDR3 length: 15 amino acids. Germline V gene lookup returns CDR1 DFQATT and CDR2 SNEGSKA (reference sequence). CDR3 loop: CSASYWASRGNEQFF. In DNA form, the CDR3 reads TGCAGTGCTAGTTATTGGGCTAGCAGGGGCAATGAGCAGTTCTTC.